This passage covers 9 T cell receptor beta chains from one sample sequenced in a study of response to subunit inactivated influenza vaccine. Each CDR3 protein is one row after TCRdb ran MiXCR on the RT-PCR reads. The profile shows 500,000 to 600,000 distinct CDR3 sequences, 12% of them singletons. The specimen was PBMCs from blood, collected on the day of vaccination. The receptors stem from a man between 45 and 60 years old who received an inactivated influenza vaccine.

The chain has TRBV5-4 and TRBJ2-1; 10 bases line up with TRBD2. The CDR3 contains 15 residues. Trimming at V came to 4 bases and at J to 5 bases, leaving 6 bases not matched to a gene. CDR1 and CDR2 from the germline V gene are SGHNT and YYREEE (reference sequence). The DNA of the CDR3 is TGTGCCAGCAGCCTGGGACTAGCGACCAACAATGAGCAGTTCTTC. Its translation is CASSLGLATNNEQFF.

J is TRBJ2-2 and V is TRBV9; no reliable D call. Germline-derived CDR1 and CDR2 are SGDLS and YYNGEE. The V and J ends lost 0 bases and 6 bases respectively, with 12 bases between them. The CDR3 has 15 residues. CDR3 nucleotides: TGTGCCAGCAGCGTAGCCTCCTATGGGTCCGGGGAGCTGTTTTTT. It codes for CASSVASYGSGELFF.

This clonotype has a handful of counts. The V and J genes are TRBV28 and TRBJ2-7; D might be TRBD2 (6 bases). The CDR3 runs 15 residues. Germline V gene sequence: CDR1 MDHEN, CDR2 SYDVKM. V lost 7 bases, J lost 4 bases, and 20 bases lay in between. The CDR3 nucleotides read TGTGCCAGCATTTCGCCGGGGGTCGACGGGTACGAGCAGTACTTC. The encoded protein is CASISPGVDGYEQYF.

The chain has TRBV20-1 and TRBJ1-3, with D possibly matching TRBD1 (5 bases). Trimming removed 0 bases from V and 0 bases from J, with 12 bases in between. This CDR3 is built from 16 residues. Germline CDR1 reads DFQATT; CDR2 reads SNEGSKA (reference sequence). CDR3 sequence: CSARDDPDSSGNTIYF. The CDR3 DNA follows: TGCAGTGCTAGAGATGACCCCGACAGCTCTGGAAACACCATATATTTT.

A few counts support this clonotype. The rearrangement joins TRBV12-3 or TRBV12-4 to TRBJ2-2, with unresolved D. This CDR3 has 15 amino acids. V dropped 1 base and J dropped 4 bases, with 10 bases sitting between them. CDR3 loop: CASSLGAGRTGELFF. CDR3 DNA sequence: TGTGCCAGCAGTTTAGGGGCAGGCCGCACCGGGGAGCTGTTTTTT.

This clonotype showed up just a few times. The rearrangement uses TRBV20-1 and TRBJ2-3; 7 bases line up with TRBD1. Germline CDR1 DFQATT, CDR2 SNEGSKA (reference sequence). The CDR3 covers 15 residues. V dropped 4 bases and J dropped 0; count of bases not matched to a gene: 7. The CDR3 region has the DNA TGCAGTGCTACGGACAGGTCAATTAGCACAGATACGCAGTATTTT. Translated, it gives CSATDRSISTDTQYF.

This clonotype was seen many times. This chain connects TRBV7-9 to TRBJ2-5; D unclear. V gave up 4 bases and J gave up 5 bases, with 8 bases separating them. CDR1 is SEHNR, CDR2 FQNEAQ, per germline (reference sequence). CDR3 length: 12 residues. CDR3 protein: CASSYLTETQYF. Written as DNA, the CDR3 is TGTGCCAGCAGCTACCTGACGGAGACCCAGTACTTC.

This clonotype has just a few counts. The chain recombines TRBV7-2 with TRBJ2-1; maybe TRBD2 (7 bases). Per germline, CDR1 SGHTA and CDR2 FQGNSA. V lost 7 bases and J lost 0, with 13 bases in between. The CDR3 spans 15 residues. Here the CDR3 DNA reads TGTGCCAGCACCTGGGGGGGCCTCTCCTACAATGAGCAGTTCTTC. Translating it yields CASTWGGLSYNEQFF.

This clonotype was observed a handful of times. The V gene is TRBV12-3 or TRBV12-4, the J gene TRBJ2-1; D remains unclear. This CDR3 spans 17 amino acids. The germline V and J ends were trimmed by 5 bases and 7 bases, with 24 bases remaining between them. DNA of the CDR3: TGTGCCAGCAGTCCCGACGTGTGGGCAGGACGACAAAATGAGCAGTTCTTC. Translating it yields CASSPDVWAGRQNEQFF.